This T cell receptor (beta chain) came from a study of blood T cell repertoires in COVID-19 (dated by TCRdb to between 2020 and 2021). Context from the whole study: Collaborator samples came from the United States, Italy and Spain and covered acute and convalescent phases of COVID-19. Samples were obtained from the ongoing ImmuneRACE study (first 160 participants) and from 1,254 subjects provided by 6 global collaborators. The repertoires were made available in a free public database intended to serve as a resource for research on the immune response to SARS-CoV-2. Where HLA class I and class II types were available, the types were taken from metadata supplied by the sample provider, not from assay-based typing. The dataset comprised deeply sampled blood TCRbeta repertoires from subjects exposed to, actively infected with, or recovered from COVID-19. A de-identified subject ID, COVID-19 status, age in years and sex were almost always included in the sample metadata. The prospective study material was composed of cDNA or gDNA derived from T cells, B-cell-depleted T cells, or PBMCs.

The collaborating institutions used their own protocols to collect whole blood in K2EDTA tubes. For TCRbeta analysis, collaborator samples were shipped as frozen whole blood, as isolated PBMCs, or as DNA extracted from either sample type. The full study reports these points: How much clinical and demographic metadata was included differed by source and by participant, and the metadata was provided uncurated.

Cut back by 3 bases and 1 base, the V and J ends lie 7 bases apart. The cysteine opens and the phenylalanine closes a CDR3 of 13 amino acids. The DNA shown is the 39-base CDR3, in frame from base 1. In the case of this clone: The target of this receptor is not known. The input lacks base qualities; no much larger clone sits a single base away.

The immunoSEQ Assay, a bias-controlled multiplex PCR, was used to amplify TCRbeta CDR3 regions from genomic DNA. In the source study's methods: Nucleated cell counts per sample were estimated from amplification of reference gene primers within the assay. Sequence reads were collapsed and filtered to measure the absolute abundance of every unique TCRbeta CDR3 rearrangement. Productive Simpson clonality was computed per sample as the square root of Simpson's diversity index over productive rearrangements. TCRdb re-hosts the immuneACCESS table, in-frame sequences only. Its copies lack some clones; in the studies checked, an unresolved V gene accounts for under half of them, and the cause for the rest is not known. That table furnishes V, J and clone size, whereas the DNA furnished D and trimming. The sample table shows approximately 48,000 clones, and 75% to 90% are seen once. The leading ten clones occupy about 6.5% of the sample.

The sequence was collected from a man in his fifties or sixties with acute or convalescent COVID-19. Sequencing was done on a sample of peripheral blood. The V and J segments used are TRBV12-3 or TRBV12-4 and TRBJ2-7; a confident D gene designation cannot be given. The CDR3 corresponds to CASSLRPSYEQYF. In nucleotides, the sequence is TGTGCCAGCAGTTTGAGGCCTTCCTACGAGCAGTACTTC.